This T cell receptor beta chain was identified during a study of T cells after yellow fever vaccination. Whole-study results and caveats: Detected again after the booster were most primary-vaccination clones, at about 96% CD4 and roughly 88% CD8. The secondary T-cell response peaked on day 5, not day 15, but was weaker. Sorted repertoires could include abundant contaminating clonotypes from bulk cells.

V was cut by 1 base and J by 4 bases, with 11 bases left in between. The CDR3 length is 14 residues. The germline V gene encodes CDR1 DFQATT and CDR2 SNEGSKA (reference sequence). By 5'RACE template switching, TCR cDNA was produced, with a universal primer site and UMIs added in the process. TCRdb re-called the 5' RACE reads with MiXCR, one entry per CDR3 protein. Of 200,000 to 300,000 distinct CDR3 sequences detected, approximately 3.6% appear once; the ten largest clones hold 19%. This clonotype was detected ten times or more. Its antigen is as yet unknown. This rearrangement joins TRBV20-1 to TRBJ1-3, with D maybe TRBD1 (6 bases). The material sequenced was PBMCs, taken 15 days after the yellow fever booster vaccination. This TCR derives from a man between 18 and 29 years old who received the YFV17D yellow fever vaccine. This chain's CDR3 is CSARVAGEGNTIYF. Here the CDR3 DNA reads TGCAGTGCTAGAGTAGCAGGGGAAGGAAACACCATATATTTT.